A single sample gave rise to the 10 T cell receptor beta chains below, sequenced in a study of blood T cell repertoires in COVID-19. Sequencing used immunoSEQ multiplex PCR; TCRdb keeps in-frame clones, though not all of them. Of 110,000 to 150,000 clones listed, roughly four fifths are singletons. The sample was peripheral blood. Receptor source: a human donor in a cohort sampled during active COVID-19.

J is TRBJ1-3 and V is TRBV9; D perhaps matches TRBD1 (6 bases). This CDR3 contains 14 residues. Germline CDR1 SGDLS, CDR2 YYNGEE. Trimming shortened V by 3 bases and J by 5 bases, and 12 bases separated the two germline ends. CDR3 sequence reads: CASSAPGHRNTIYF. The CDR3 DNA sequence: TGTGCCAGCAGCGCACCGGGACACCGAAACACCATATATTTT.

V and J are TRBV28 and TRBJ2-2; TRBD2 aligns across 8 bases. V shed 1 base, J shed 0 bases, and the junction held 7 bases outside the gene matches. This CDR3 has 18 amino acids. Germline V CDR1 and CDR2: MDHEN, SYDVKM. The CDR3 coding sequence is TGTGCCAGCAGTTTATTTCCAGCGGGGGCCTCGAACACCGGGGAGCTGTTTTTT. Translation gives CASSLFPAGASNTGELFF.

The chain employs TRBV11-3 and TRBJ2-5, with D possibly matching TRBD2 (5 bases). Germline V gene lookup returns CDR1 SGHNT and CDR2 YENEEA. CDR3 size: 15 residues. V lost 5 bases, J lost 5 bases, and 18 bases lay in between. CDR3 DNA: TGTGCCAGCAGCCTTGACGGAGATCCGGGGGAGACCCAGTACTTC. The encoded protein is CASSLDGDPGETQYF.

The V gene is TRBV5-1, the J gene TRBJ2-5; 8 nucleotides align to TRBD2. With V trimmed by 4 bases and J by 5 bases, 13 bases remained unmatched. The germline V gene has CDR1 SGHRS and CDR2 YFSETQ. The CDR3 length is 16 residues. The CDR3, as DNA: TGCGCCAGCAGCCTTGGACTAGCCCATCGTCGGGAGACCCAGTACTTC. Protein: CASSLGLAHRRETQYF.

This chain connects TRBV4-2 to TRBJ2-7; D is perhaps TRBD2 (6 bases). The CDR3 is 13 residues long. The V end was cut by 1 base, the J end by 7 bases, with 11 bases between. CDR1 is LGHNA and CDR2 is YNFKEQ in the germline V gene. The CDR3 here is CASSQARGSEQYF. In DNA form, the CDR3 reads TGTGCCAGCAGCCAAGCGCGGGGTAGTGAGCAGTACTTC.

The chain is built from TRBV19 and TRBJ1-1, with 8 bases identical to TRBD1. CDR3 length: 14 residues. With 2 bases clipped from V and 5 bases from J, the junction kept 4 bases outside the gene matches. From germline, CDR1 is LNHDA and CDR2 SQIVND (reference sequence). CDR3 nucleotide sequence: TGTGCCAGTAGTATAAAGGGACAGGCAACTGAAGCTTTCTTT. As protein: CASSIKGQATEAFF.

The J gene is TRBJ1-5, the V gene TRBV3-1 (or the pseudogene TRBV3-2); 9 bases are shared with TRBD1. The CDR3 consists of 15 residues. J lost 3 bases, V lost 4 bases, and 4 bases had no gene match. The V gene's germline CDR1 is LGHDT and CDR2 YNNKEL (reference sequence). The CDR3 DNA is TGTGCCAGCAGCCCACAGGGGGCCCTCAATCAGCCCCAGCATTTT. Its protein product is CASSPQGALNQPQHF.

DNA for the CDR3: TGCGCCAGCAGCCTAGCTAGCGGGTTCTCGGGGGCCAACGTCCTGACTTTC. Translated: CASSLASGFSGANVLTF. V is TRBV5-1 and J is TRBJ2-6; 8 nucleotides match TRBD2. Per germline, CDR1 SGHRS and CDR2 YFSETQ. The CDR3 totals 17 residues. After removal of 4 bases from V and 4 bases from J, the junction contained 10 bases not matched to a gene.

V usage is TRBV7-2 and J usage is TRBJ1-2, with 12 bases that match TRBD1. The junction had 5 bases not matched to a gene; V was cut back by 5 bases and J by 4 bases. The CDR3 extends over 15 amino acids. Germline lookup yields CDR1 SGHTA and CDR2 FQGNSA. CDR3 sequence reads: CASSPKGQGAYGYTF. The CDR3 DNA reads TGTGCCAGCAGCCCAAAGGGACAGGGGGCCTATGGCTACACCTTC.

The rearrangement links TRBV5-1 to TRBJ2-7, with TRBD1 matching over 7 bases. Germline V gene lookup returns CDR1 SGHRS and CDR2 YFSETQ. The length of the CDR3 is 17 residues. Unmatched junction bases numbered 14, after V lost 4 bases and J lost 1 base. The CDR3 bases are TGCGCCAGCAGCGGGGGCACAGGGGCAAAAACTTCCTACGAGCAGTACTTC. Translated, it gives CASSGGTGAKTSYEQYF.